This is a list of T cell receptor beta chains from one sample in a study of T cell responses to AZD1222 COVID-19 vaccine. Data came from immunoSEQ multiplex PCR; TCRdb stores just in-frame clones and leaves some out. The repertoire holds approximately 190,000 clones, with approximately 91% as singletons. This specimen was peripheral blood, taken on day 0 of AZD1222 vaccination. These receptors were collected from an adult in good health. The CDR3 runs from the conserved cysteine through the conserved F or W. D genes are given only for firm matches. Part of the rows lack a size; the others show once, few, many or a class for expanded clones.

d_call | j_call | v_call | clone_size | cdr3_nt | cdr3_aa
. | TRBJ2-1 | TRBV7-2 | . | TGTGCCAGCAGCTTTCACGCTTCCCCCCAGTACAATGAGCAGTTCTTC | CASSFHASPQYNEQFF
TRBD1 | TRBJ1-5 | TRBV7-9 | . | TGTGCCAGCAGCCGAGGGATCGAACCGGGACAGGGCGGGCAGCCCCAGCATTTT | CASSRGIEPGQGGQPQHF
. | TRBJ2-7 | TRBV19 | . | TGTGCCAGTAGTATCAGTCAGAAGAGTTACGAGCAGTACTTC | CASSISQKSYEQYF
. | TRBJ1-1 | TRBV6-1 | few | TGTGCCAGCAGTGAAGTGGCAGAGAACACTGAAGCTTTCTTT | CASSEVAENTEAFF
TRBD1 | TRBJ2-7 | TRBV11-1 | . | TGTGCCAGCAGCTCCGGGACAGGGGGCTACGAGCAGTACTTC | CASSSGTGGYEQYF
. | TRBJ1-2 | TRBV27 | . | TGTGCCAGCAGTCTCAGGGGAGGCTATGGCTACACCTTC | CASSLRGGYGYTF
TRBD2 | TRBJ2-1 | TRBV7-3 | once | TGTGCCAGCAGCCCAAGGACTAGCGGGAGCCGCTCCTACAATGAGCAGTTCTTC | CASSPRTSGSRSYNEQFF
. | TRBJ1-3 | TRBV27 | . | TGTGCCAGCAGTTCTCCCTCCGGCGGGGGAGGAAACACCATATATTTT | CASSSPSGGGGNTIYF
TRBD1 | TRBJ1-1 | TRBV19 | . | TGTGCCAGTAGTATCATGACAGGGAGACCCACTGAAGCTTTCTTT | CASSIMTGRPTEAFF
. | TRBJ1-2 | TRBV24-1 | . | TGTGCCACCAGTGACCCGGGCCAAGGGGGGGCAGATGGCTACACCTTC | CATSDPGQGGADGYTF
. | TRBJ2-1 | TRBV2 | . | TGTGCCAGCAGTCCCCGCGGGGTAGCTGGGAATGAGCAGTTCTTC | CASSPRGVAGNEQFF
TRBD2 | TRBJ2-5 | TRBV6-5 | . | TGTGCCAGCAGTTACTCAGAAGCGGGGGCAGAGACCCAGTACTTC | CASSYSEAGAETQYF
TRBD2 | TRBJ2-7 | TRBV5-1 | . | TGCGCCAGCAGCTTAACGGGGACTAGCAGGCACTACGAGCAGTACTTC | CASSLTGTSRHYEQYF
. | TRBJ1-2 | TRBV29-1 | . | TGCAGCGTTGTGGCGGTCCCGAGTTGGCGGGACTATGGCTACACCTTC | CSVVAVPSWRDYGYTF
. | TRBJ2-7 | TRBV6-6 | . | TGTGCCAGCAGTTACTCGACCGAGGGAGTGGGCGAGCAGTACTTC | CASSYSTEGVGEQYF